These 13 T cell receptor beta chains were all obtained from the same sample, sequenced in a study of T-cell memory formation after mild COVID-19. TCRdb re-analysed the 5' RACE reads in MiXCR, keeping a single row per CDR3 protein. The data contain about 50,000 distinct CDR3 sequences, over 9% of them singletons. The sequenced material came from PBMCs or a T cell subset sorted from them (not recorded which). The receptors shown here come from an adult woman who had mild COVID-19 (a few samples of this study predate the infection). Cell type and time point are not known.

The chain couples TRBV7-2 to TRBJ1-2; D possibly corresponds to TRBD1 (5 bases). Germline CDR1 is SGHTA and CDR2 is FQGNSA. Trimming took off 5 bases at V and 8 bases at J, with 18 bases between the two ends. The CDR3 sequence is 14 residues long. The CDR3: CASSLSGAQGGYTF. The CDR3 DNA reads as TGTGCCAGCAGCCTCTCCGGGGCGCAGGGAGGCTACACCTTC.

At least ten counts were recorded for this clonotype. The V call is TRBV6-1, the J call TRBJ2-3, with 8 bases identical to TRBD1. Unmatched junction bases numbered 2, after V lost 1 base and J lost 2 bases. The length of the CDR3 is 15 residues. Germline CDR1 MNHNS, CDR2 SASEGT. The CDR3 reads CASSEGQGATDTQYF. DNA of the CDR3: TGTGCCAGCAGTGAAGGGCAGGGGGCCACAGATACGCAGTATTTT.

This clonotype was detected ten times or more. This rearrangement joins TRBV6-5 to TRBJ2-7; 8 positions match TRBD1. This CDR3 comprises 15 residues. Germline V gene lookup returns CDR1 MNHEY and CDR2 SVGAGI. With V trimmed by 6 bases and J by 5 bases, 12 bases remained unmatched. This chain's CDR3 is CASSVSGRGLNEQYF. CDR3 nucleotides: TGTGCCAGCAGCGTATCGGGCAGGGGGCTAAACGAGCAGTACTTC.

This clonotype was seen only a few times. This chain uses TRBV20-1 with TRBJ2-1; tentative D call: TRBD2 (5 bases). The CDR3 is 15 residues long. The ends were cut back, 5 bases at V and 0 bases at J, with 14 bases in the middle. The germline V gene encodes CDR1 DFQATT and CDR2 SNEGSKA (reference sequence). This CDR3 is CSARRGSSSYNEQFF. The CDR3 coding sequence is TGCAGTGCTCGTCGCGGGTCGAGCTCCTACAATGAGCAGTTCTTC.

The chain employs TRBV19 and TRBJ2-6; 8 positions match TRBD1. CDR3 size: 16 residues. V lost 5 bases and J lost 5; bases outside the gene matches: 8. The germline V gene encodes CDR1 LNHDA and CDR2 SQIVND (reference sequence). The CDR3 coding sequence is TGTGCCAGTAGTGACAGGGGACCCCTCTGGGCCAACGTCCTGACTTTC. Its protein is CASSDRGPLWANVLTF.

Comments on this clonotype: A read error is likely, as this CDR3 ends without the conserved phenylalanine or tryptophan. This chain joins TRBV29-1 and TRBJ1-5; unclear D gene. Germline CDR1 and CDR2: SQVTM and ANQGSEA. Trimming took off 7 bases at V and 2 bases at J, with 12 bases between the two ends. This CDR3 spans 13 amino acids. The CDR3 is CSASASGNQPQHL. The CDR3 DNA is TGCAGCGCTAGTGCGTCTGGCAATCAGCCCCAGCATCTT.

This clonotype is a singleton in its sample. The rearrangement links TRBV7-2 to TRBJ2-1, with TRBD2 matching over 11 bases. V dropped 4 bases and J dropped 6; count of bases not matched to a gene: 11. The CDR3 has 17 residues. CDR1 and CDR2 (germline): SGHTA, FQGNSA. For the CDR3, the DNA is TGTGCCAGCAGCTCAGCGTCCCTTAGCGGGAGGGCCAATGAGCAGTTCTTC. Protein product: CASSSASLSGRANEQFF.

This clonotype was detected only a few times. The CDR3 sequence: CASSAQGSSSYEQYF. CDR3 coding DNA: TGTGCCAGCAGCGCGCAAGGCAGTAGCTCCTACGAGCAGTACTTC. This rearrangement joins TRBV7-2 to TRBJ2-7; D ambiguous. CDR3 length: 15 amino acids. Trimming left V 5 bases short and J 0 bases short, with 14 bases between. Germline-derived CDR1 and CDR2 are SGHTA and FQGNSA.

This clonotype was observed many times. This chain uses TRBV7-3 with TRBJ2-3, with D perhaps being TRBD1 or TRBD2 (6 bases each). The CDR3 covers 15 residues. Germline CDR1 SGHTA, CDR2 FQGTGA. Deletions cut 3 bases from V and 0 bases from J, with 10 bases between. This CDR3 is CASSFGGGSTDTQYF. In DNA form, the CDR3 reads TGTGCCAGCAGCTTCGGGGGCGGTAGCACAGATACGCAGTATTTT.

In its sample, this clonotype was seen a few times. The V and J genes are TRBV12-3 or TRBV12-4 and TRBJ1-1, with unresolved D. CDR3 size: 15 residues. V was shortened by 3 bases and J by 4 bases, with 15 bases between the two germline ends. The CDR3, as DNA: TGTGCCAGCAGTTTCCCCTCCGCAGAGGGCACTGAAGCTTTCTTT. Protein: CASSFPSAEGTEAFF.

The rearrangement uses TRBV5-4 and TRBJ2-1; D gene unclear. Germline loops: CDR1 SGHNT, CDR2 YYREEE (reference sequence). CDR3 length: 15 residues. The V end lost 4 bases, the J end lost 0 bases, and 11 bases lay between the germline ends. The CDR3 DNA reads TGTGCCAGCAGCCACCAAGGGCCCTCCTACAATGAGCAGTTCTTC. Translation gives CASSHQGPSYNEQFF.

Here the CDR3 reads CASSPDRYTGELFF. CDR3 coding DNA: TGCGCCAGCAGTCCTGACAGGTACACCGGGGAGCTGTTTTTT. The V gene is TRBV5-1, the J gene TRBJ2-2; D possibly corresponds to TRBD1 (6 bases). This CDR3 contains 14 residues. CDR1 is SGHRS and CDR2 is YFSETQ in the germline V gene. Trimming cost V 5 bases and J 3 bases, with 11 bases left between them.

This clonotype has only a few counts. V usage is TRBV5-1 and J usage is TRBJ1-3, with D hard to call. The CDR3 length is 13 residues. Trimming stripped 4 bases from V and 6 bases from J, with 11 bases between. CDR1 and CDR2 from the germline V gene are SGHRS and YFSETQ. The CDR3 DNA follows: TGCGCCAGCAGCCCGGATGCCCCAAACACCATATATTTT. This sequence encodes CASSPDAPNTIYF.